Below are 10 T cell receptor beta chains sequenced from a single sample in a study of cytomegalovirus exposure and HLA in healthy donors. Clones were read by immunoSEQ multiplex PCR, and TCRdb kept only the in-frame ones, dropping some. The repertoire holds roughly 150,000 clones, with approximately 81% as singletons. Sequencing used PBMCs. These receptors originate from a young man in good health and CMV-seropositive.

This clone appeared once. J is TRBJ1-5 and V is TRBV6-1, with a possible D match to TRBD1 (6 bases). Germline lookup yields CDR1 MNHNS and CDR2 SASEGT. This CDR3 region has 15 residues. V was pared by 3 bases and J by 1 base, with 10 bases between. The CDR3 protein is CASSDRGASNQPQHF. CDR3 coding DNA: TGTGCCAGCAGTGATCGGGGGGCGAGCAATCAGCCCCAGCATTTT.

This CDR3 is CASSYGGRILAYEQFF. CDR3 nucleotides: TGTGCCAGCAGTTATGGCGGGAGAATCTTGGCTTATGAGCAGTTCTTC. This chain links TRBV6-6 with TRBJ2-1, with 7 bases that match TRBD2. The CDR3 sequence is 16 residues long. V shed 3 bases and J 8 bases; nucleotides not matched to a gene: 13. The V gene's germline CDR1 is MNHNY and CDR2 SVGAGI (reference sequence).

The chain couples TRBV7-2 to TRBJ1-2, with 7 bases that match TRBD1. The ends lost 2 bases at V and 7 bases at J; junction bases unmatched: 10. There are 15 residues in the CDR3. CDR1 and CDR2 (germline): SGHTA, FQGNSA. In nucleotides, the CDR3 is TGTGCCAGCAGCTTAATCCAGGGACAGACGGGTGGCTACACCTTC. This translates into CASSLIQGQTGGYTF.

On this clone: The same CDR3 can be traced to other DNA sequences in this sample. J is TRBJ2-7 and V is TRBV5-4; the match to TRBD2 covers 11 bases. Germline V gives CDR1 SGHNT, CDR2 YYREEE (reference sequence). V dropped 0 bases and J dropped 3; count of bases not matched to a gene: 5. This CDR3 comprises 16 residues. The CDR3 sequence: CASSLASGGTLYEQYF. CDR3 sequence (DNA): TGTGCCAGCAGCTTGGCTAGCGGGGGGACCCTCTACGAGCAGTACTTC. Full variable domain (rest looked up from reference TRBV5-4 and TRBJ2-7): ETGVTQSPTHLIKTRGQQVTLRCSSQSGHNTVSWYQQALGQGPQFIFQYYREEENGRGNFPPRFSGLQFPNYSSELNVNALELDDSALYLCASSLASGGTLYEQYFGPGTRLTVT.

V usage is TRBV7-3 and J usage is TRBJ2-6; D gene uncertain. This CDR3 is built from 12 residues. The V and J ends lost 3 bases and 9 bases respectively, with 6 bases between them. Per germline, CDR1 SGHTA and CDR2 FQGTGA. CDR3 amino acids: CASSLGNNVLTF. The CDR3 coding sequence is TGTGCCAGCAGCTTGGGCAACAACGTCCTGACTTTC. Filled out from reference TRBV7-3 and TRBJ2-6, the complete variable domain reads GAGVSQTPSNKVTEKGKYVELRCDPISGHTALYWYRQSLGQGPEFLIYFQGTGAADDSGLPNDRFFAVRPEGSVSTLKIQRTERGDSAVYLCASSLGNNVLTFGAGSRLTVL.

This chain joins TRBV28 and TRBJ1-1, with 7 positions matching TRBD1. CDR3 length: 15 residues. V trimming: 4 bases; J trimming: 1 base; junction bases outside the gene matches: 6. CDR1 is MDHEN and CDR2 is SYDVKM in the germline V gene. The CDR3 coding sequence is TGTGCCAGCAGTTCCCCGGGACAGAGGAACACTGAAGCTTTCTTT. Translated, it gives CASSSPGQRNTEAFF.

The gene calls are TRBV5-4 and TRBJ2-3, with 9 bases identical to TRBD1. V gave up 0 bases and J gave up 4 bases; unmatched junction bases: 6. The V gene's germline CDR1 is SGHNT and CDR2 YYREEE (reference sequence). This CDR3 comprises 16 residues. CDR3 in DNA: TGTGCCAGCAGCTTGGCGGACAGGGGTTACCCAGATACGCAGTATTTT. Translation: CASSLADRGYPDTQYF.

The chain carries TRBV19 and TRBJ2-1; 10 bases fit TRBD2. The CDR3 length is 15 residues. Germline assignment: CDR1 LNHDA and CDR2 SQIVND (reference sequence). V gave up 8 bases and J gave up 6 bases; unmatched junction bases: 10. CDR3 in amino acids: CASCYSSGSGNEQFF. The CDR3 DNA reads TGTGCCAGTTGTTATTCTAGCGGGAGTGGCAATGAGCAGTTCTTC.

The chain uses TRBV5-1 and TRBJ2-7, with 11 bases that match TRBD1. Germline V lookup: CDR1 SGHRS, CDR2 YFSETQ. This CDR3 has 13 amino acids. After removal of 5 bases from V and 7 bases from J, the junction contained 5 bases not matched to a gene. The CDR3 nucleotides are TGCGCCAGCAGTACGGACAGGGGGCTTGAGCAGTACTTC. Its protein is CASSTDRGLEQYF.

The gene calls are TRBV6-1 and TRBJ2-5; D is perhaps TRBD2 (5 bases). Germline CDR1 MNHNS, CDR2 SASEGT. The CDR3 sequence is 11 residues long. Trimming cost V 7 bases and J 7 bases, with 10 bases left between them. DNA for the CDR3: TGTGCCAGCAAATTTGGAGGGACCCAGTACTTC. It encodes CASKFGGTQYF.